Listed here are 25 T cell receptor beta chains from one sample, sequenced in a study of tumor-infiltrating lymphocytes in primary liver carcinoma. The authors made TCR beta cDNA from about 500 ng total RNA with a constant-region primer. ARM-PCR was slightly modified, and three nested multiplex PCR rounds with it gave rise to the TCR beta libraries. The first two PCR rounds used TRBV1-TRBV30 primers with a Cbeta primer, 9 to 11 cycles each. One entry per CDR3 protein results from TCRdb running MiXCR on the multiplex PCR reads. The table includes about 330,000 distinct CDR3 sequences, less than 65% detected once. It was unsorted whole blood that yielded blood RNA, and germline DNA was also extracted. Material for sequencing was peripheral blood. These receptors were obtained from a man between 35 and 55 years old with primary liver carcinoma and hepatitis B virus infection.

As concerns this clonotype: An end of the junction does not agree with germline; a read error may underlie this. J is TRBJ2-7 and V is TRBV6-5; no clear D. This CDR3 is built from 13 residues. Looked up from germline, CDR1 is MNHEY and CDR2 is SVGAGI. The CDR3 region has the DNA TGTTCCAGCAGTTACTCGGATGTTGCGGAGCAGTACTTC. This gives the protein CSSSYSDVAEQYF.

Points on this clonotype: One junction end does not reproduce the germline sequence, and a read error may be involved. The gene calls are TRBV11-1 and TRBJ2-7, with D perhaps TRBD1 (5 bases). This CDR3 region has 15 residues. Germline V gene lookup returns CDR1 SGHAT and CDR2 FQDESV (reference sequence). For the CDR3, the DNA is TGTGCCAGCATCTTAATGTGGGCAGGGTATCACGAGCAGTACTTC. Translated: CASILMWAGYHEQYF.

Regarding this clonotype: Being one base from a much bigger clone, this may be a read error. The chain is built from TRBV4-1 and TRBJ2-7; 11 bases agree with TRBD2. This CDR3 is 14 amino acids long. Germline V lookup: CDR1 MGHRA, CDR2 YSYEKL. Here the CDR3 reads CTSSQGTSGYEQYF. The CDR3 DNA sequence: TGCACCAGCAGCCAAGGGACTAGCGGCTACGAGCAGTACTTC.

Note on this clonotype: One end of the junction does not line up with germline, which may come from a read error. This chain joins TRBV11-2 and TRBJ1-2, with D uncertain. The CDR3 runs 14 residues. CDR1 is SGHAT and CDR2 is FQNNGV in the germline V gene. CDR3 bases: TGTGCCACCAGCCTAGATCCAGCTAACTATGGCTACACCTTC. Its protein is CATSLDPANYGYTF.

For this clonotype: This may be a read error: a much more frequent sequence differs by one nucleotide. Here the CDR3 DNA reads TGTGCCAGCAGCCGACAGGTGAAGACCCAGTACTTC. The encoded protein is CASSRQVKTQYF. The chain carries TRBV6-5 and TRBJ2-5; a weak D match, TRBD1 (6 bases). V lost 6 bases, J lost 6 bases, and 11 bases lay in between. Germline CDR1 MNHEY, CDR2 SVGAGI. CDR3 length equals 12 residues.

The table lists this clonotype with many counts. This chain connects TRBV12-3 or TRBV12-4 to TRBJ2-1; no definite D call. CDR3 length: 11 residues. Trimming took 8 bases from V and 8 from J, leaving 10 bases between them. The CDR3: CASRRPDEQFF. DNA for the CDR3: TGTGCCAGCCGCAGGCCCGATGAGCAGTTCTTC.

Only a few counts were recorded for this clonotype. V is TRBV10-3 and J is TRBJ2-4; tentative D call: TRBD2 (5 bases). Germline V gene data show CDR1 as ENHRY and CDR2 as SYGVKD. Trimming removed 3 bases from V and 1 base from J, with 13 bases in between. CDR3 length: 16 amino acids. The CDR3 loop reads CAISDSFEGAKNIQYF. As DNA, the CDR3 is TGTGCCATCAGTGACTCGTTCGAGGGTGCCAAAAACATTCAGTACTTC.

The chain carries TRBV9 and TRBJ1-4, with 9 bases fitting TRBD1. The germline V gene encodes CDR1 SGDLS and CDR2 YYNGEE. The CDR3 contains 15 residues. V gave up 1 base and J gave up 6 bases; unmatched junction bases: 4. CDR3 residues: CASSVQQGADEKLFF. The CDR3 DNA sequence: TGTGCCAGCAGCGTACAACAGGGGGCGGATGAAAAACTGTTTTTT.

This clonotype was observed a single time. The chain employs TRBV11-2 and TRBJ2-2; no definite D call. Germline V gives CDR1 SGHAT, CDR2 FQNNGV. The CDR3 has 14 residues. Trimming removed 2 bases from V and 8 bases from J, with 12 bases in between. The CDR3 DNA follows: TGTGCCAGCAGCTTAACGGGTCCATCTGGGGAGCTGTTTTTT. Protein product: CASSLTGPSGELFF.

V gene TRBV30 combines with J gene TRBJ2-1; 7 bases are a match to TRBD2. The CDR3 consists of 15 residues. Germline-derived CDR1 and CDR2 are GTSNPN and SVGIG (reference sequence). V shed 1 base and J 9 bases; nucleotides not matched to a gene: 12. DNA of the CDR3: TGTGCCTGGAGTGCCTCCGGGACTAACGTTAGTGAGCAGTTCTTC. It specifies CAWSASGTNVSEQFF.

The sample holds a few counts of this clonotype. The chain combines TRBV10-3 with TRBJ2-7; D perhaps matches TRBD2 (6 bases). This CDR3 contains 15 residues. V was pared by 7 bases and J by 0 bases, with 16 bases between. Germline values: CDR1 ENHRY, CDR2 SYGVKD. CDR3 sequence: CAITPGGLSSYEQYF. The CDR3 DNA follows: TGTGCCATCACCCCTGGGGGGTTGAGCTCCTACGAGCAGTACTTC.

Comments on this clonotype: A junction boundary mismatches the germline segment, possibly from a read error. The chain couples TRBV11-1 to TRBJ2-1, with D possibly being TRBD2 (11 bases). Looked up from germline, CDR1 is SGHAT and CDR2 is FQDESV (reference sequence). The CDR3 is 17 amino acids. CDR3 sequence reads: CVSSLAGGTGDYNEQFF. In DNA form, the CDR3 reads TGTGTCAGCAGCTTAGCGGGAGGGACAGGGGACTACAATGAGCAGTTCTTC. Full variable domain (outside the CDR3, taken from reference TRBV11-1 and TRBJ2-1): EAEVAQSPRYKITEKSQAVAFWCDPISGHATLYWYRQILGQGPELLVQFQDESVVDDSQLPKDRFSAERLKGVDSTLKIQPAELGDSAMYLCVSSLAGGTGDYNEQFFGPGTRLTVL.

With regard to this clonotype: No conserved phenylalanine or tryptophan is present at the end of the CDR3, so a read error is the likely explanation. This chain joins TRBV12-3 or TRBV12-4 and TRBJ1-5; 8 bases agree with TRBD1. J lost 7 bases, V lost 4 bases, and 6 bases had no gene match. This CDR3 region has 14 residues. CDR3 in DNA: TGTGCCAGCAGTTCTGGGGACAGGCGACAGCCCCAGCATCTT. Amino acids: CASSSGDRRQPQHL.

In regard to this clonotype: The junction differs from germline at one of its ends, possibly a read error. The chain combines TRBV5-6 with TRBJ2-2, with a possible D match to TRBD2 (5 bases). The CDR3 totals 13 residues. CDR1 and CDR2 (germline): SGHDT, YYEEEE. The CDR3 reads CASGLAGGGELFF. Written as DNA, the CDR3 is TGTGCCAGCGGCTTGGCGGGCGGCGGGGAGCTGTTTTTT.

Ten or more counts support this clonotype. This rearrangement joins TRBV4-1 to TRBJ2-3; tentatively, D is TRBD1 (5 bases). The CDR3 is 15 amino acids. Germline values: CDR1 MGHRA, CDR2 YSYEKL. Trimming cost V 4 bases and J 6 bases, with 17 bases left between them. The CDR3 spells CASSLLGAADDTQYF. For the CDR3, the DNA is TGCGCCAGCAGCCTCCTTGGGGCTGCCGATGATACGCAGTATTTT.

As for this clonotype: The junction does not match germline at one end; this may be a read error. The chain employs TRBV19 and TRBJ1-1; D possibly corresponds to TRBD1 (5 bases). This CDR3 is built from 14 residues. Germline CDR1 LNHDA, CDR2 SQIVND (reference sequence). In nucleotides, the CDR3 is TGTGCCAGTAGTATACTCGGGGGTGCCACTGAGGCTTTCTTT. Translation gives CASSILGGATEAFF.

V is TRBV5-4 and J is TRBJ2-1; 7 positions agree with TRBD2. The V and J ends lost 2 bases and 8 bases, in that order; junction bases with no gene match: 10. Looked up from germline, CDR1 is SGHNT and CDR2 is YYREEE (reference sequence). The CDR3 is made up of 15 amino acids. The CDR3 sequence is CASSFGGSGQYEQFF. CDR3 sequence (DNA): TGTGCCAGCAGCTTTGGCGGGAGCGGCCAATATGAGCAGTTCTTC.

This clonotype was detected a few times. This sequence joins TRBV6-5 and TRBJ2-3, with TRBD2 identical over 7 bases. CDR1 MNHEY and CDR2 SVGAGI come from the germline V gene. Trimming cost V 10 bases and J 3 bases; bases outside gene matches: 13. The CDR3 spans 15 residues. The CDR3 coding sequence is TGTGCCACCATGGGGGGGGATAGCTTAACAGATACGCAGTATTTT. It specifies CATMGGDSLTDTQYF.

The chain combines TRBV4-1 with TRBJ2-3, with a weak D call TRBD2 (6 bases). V gave up 0 bases and J gave up 2 bases, with 15 bases separating them. Germline V gives CDR1 MGHRA, CDR2 YSYEKL. This CDR3 is 17 amino acids long. CDR3 protein: CASSQDLRTGDTDTQYF. CDR3 coding DNA: TGCGCCAGCAGCCAAGATCTAAGGACGGGGGACACAGATACGCAGTATTTT.

This clonotype was picked up many times. The chain has TRBV6-5 and TRBJ2-1; 7 bases map to TRBD1. CDR3 length: 16 amino acids. Germline V gene lookup returns CDR1 MNHEY and CDR2 SVGAGI. Trimming at V came to 6 bases and at J to 4 bases, leaving 12 bases not matched to a gene. CDR3 sequence: CASSIQPGQKYNEQFF. The CDR3 coding sequence is TGTGCCAGCAGCATTCAACCGGGACAGAAGTACAATGAGCAGTTCTTC.

About this clonotype: Its ends do not fully match the called genes, so a read error is possible. This chain links TRBV5-1 with TRBJ2-6, with a possible D match to TRBD1 (5 bases). CDR1 and CDR2 from the germline V gene are SGHRS and YFSETQ. CDR3 size: 13 residues. CDR3 in amino acids: CAGSSSGANVLIF. Here the CDR3 DNA reads TGCGCCGGCAGTAGCTCTGGGGCCAACGTCCTGATTTTC.

The chain links TRBV19 to TRBJ1-1; D is uncertain. Germline CDR1 LNHDA, CDR2 SQIVND (reference sequence). V lost 3 bases and J 0 bases, leaving 14 bases between the germline ends. This CDR3 region has 16 residues. The CDR3 loop reads CASSMGPGIMNTEAFF. The CDR3 nucleotides are TGTGCCAGTAGTATGGGCCCCGGGATTATGAACACTGAAGCTTTCTTT.

This clonotype was seen ten or more times. This chain joins TRBV6-5 and TRBJ2-3, with 8 nucleotides matching TRBD2. CDR1 is MNHEY, CDR2 SVGAGI, per germline. Trimming removed 4 bases from V and 1 base from J; junction bases left unmatched: 7. The CDR3 runs 16 residues. The chain's CDR3 is CASSLAGLGRTDTQYF. CDR3 bases: TGTGCCAGCAGTTTAGCGGGACTAGGGCGCACAGATACGCAGTATTTT.

V is TRBV7-9 and J is TRBJ2-7; TRBD2 agrees at 8 bases. J gave up 5 bases and V 1 base, and 7 bases lay outside the gene matches. CDR1 and CDR2 (germline): SEHNR, FQNEAQ (reference sequence). The CDR3 spans 15 residues. The CDR3 loop is CASSLERESPHEQYF. For the CDR3, the DNA is TGTGCCAGCAGCTTAGAGCGGGAGTCTCCCCACGAGCAGTACTTC.

This clonotype was observed once. The chain links TRBV11-2 to TRBJ2-1; TRBD2 aligns across 9 bases. The germline gives CDR1 SGHAT, CDR2 FQNNGV. The CDR3 runs to 16 residues. V was pared by 10 bases and J by 3 bases, with 13 bases of the junction left unmatched. CDR3 protein: CANNSWTSVVYNEQFF. The CDR3 coding sequence is TGTGCCAACAACTCCTGGACTAGCGTCGTCTACAATGAGCAGTTCTTC. Supplemented by reference TRBV11-2 and TRBJ2-1, the full variable domain reads EAGVAQSPRYKIIEKRQSVAFWCNPISGHATLYWYQQILGQGPKLLIQFQNNGVVDDSQLPKDRFSAERLKGVDSTLKIQPAKLEDSAVYLCANNSWTSVVYNEQFFGPGTRLTVL.